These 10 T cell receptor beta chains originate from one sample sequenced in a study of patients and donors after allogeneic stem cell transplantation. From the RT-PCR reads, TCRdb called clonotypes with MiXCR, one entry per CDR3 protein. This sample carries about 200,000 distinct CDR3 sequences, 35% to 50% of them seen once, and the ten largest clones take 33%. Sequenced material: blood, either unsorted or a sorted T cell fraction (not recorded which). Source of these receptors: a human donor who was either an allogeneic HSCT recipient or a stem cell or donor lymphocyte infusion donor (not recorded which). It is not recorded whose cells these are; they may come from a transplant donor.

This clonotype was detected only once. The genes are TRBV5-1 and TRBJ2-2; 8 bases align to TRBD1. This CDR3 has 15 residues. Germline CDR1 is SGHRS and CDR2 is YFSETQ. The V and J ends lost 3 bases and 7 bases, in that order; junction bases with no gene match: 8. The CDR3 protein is CASSWRTGPSGELFF. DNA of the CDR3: TGCGCCAGCAGCTGGAGGACAGGGCCTAGCGGGGAGCTGTTTTTT.

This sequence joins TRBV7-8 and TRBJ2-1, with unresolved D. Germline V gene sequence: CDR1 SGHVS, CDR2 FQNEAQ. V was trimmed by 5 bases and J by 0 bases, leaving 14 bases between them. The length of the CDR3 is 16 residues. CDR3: CASSHRRVFSYNEQFF. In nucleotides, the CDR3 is TGTGCCAGCAGCCACCGCCGCGTGTTCTCCTACAATGAGCAGTTCTTC.

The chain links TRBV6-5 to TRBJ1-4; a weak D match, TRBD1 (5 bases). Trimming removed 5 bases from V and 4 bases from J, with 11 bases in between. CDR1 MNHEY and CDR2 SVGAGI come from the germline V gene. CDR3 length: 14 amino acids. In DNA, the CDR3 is TGTGCCAGCAGTCACCGGGACGGTAATGAAAAACTGTTTTTT. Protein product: CASSHRDGNEKLFF.

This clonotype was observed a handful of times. The CDR3 spells CSVDSRRTEAFF. In DNA form, the CDR3 reads TGCAGCGTTGATTCCCGACGCACTGAAGCTTTCTTT. V usage is TRBV29-1 and J usage is TRBJ1-1; D not certain. V shed 3 bases and J shed 4 bases, with 9 bases lying between them. The CDR3 contains 12 residues. The V gene's germline CDR1 is SQVTM and CDR2 ANQGSEA.

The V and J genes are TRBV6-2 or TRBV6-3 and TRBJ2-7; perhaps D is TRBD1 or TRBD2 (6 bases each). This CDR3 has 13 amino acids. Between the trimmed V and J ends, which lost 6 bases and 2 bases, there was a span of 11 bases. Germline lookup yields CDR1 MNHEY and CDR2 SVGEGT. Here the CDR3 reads CASSNREAYEQYF. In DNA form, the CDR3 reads TGTGCCAGCAGCAACAGGGAGGCCTACGAGCAGTACTTC.

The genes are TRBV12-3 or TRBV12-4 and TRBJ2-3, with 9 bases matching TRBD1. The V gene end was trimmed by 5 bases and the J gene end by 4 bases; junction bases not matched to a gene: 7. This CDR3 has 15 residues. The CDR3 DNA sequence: TGTGCCAGCAGTCGAGGGACAGGGTGGCCAGATACGCAGTATTTT. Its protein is CASSRGTGWPDTQYF.

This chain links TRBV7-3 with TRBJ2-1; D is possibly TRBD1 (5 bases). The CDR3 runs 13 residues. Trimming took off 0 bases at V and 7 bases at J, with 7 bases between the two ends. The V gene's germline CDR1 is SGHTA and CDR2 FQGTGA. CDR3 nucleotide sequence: TGTGCCAGCAGCTTAACTGGGGCGAATGAGCAGTTCTTC. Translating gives CASSLTGANEQFF.

CDR3 region: CASSLDSGGNEQFF. Here the CDR3 DNA reads TGCGCCAGCAGCTTGGATAGCGGGGGCAATGAGCAGTTCTTC. The chain employs TRBV5-1 and TRBJ2-1, with TRBD2 identical over 9 bases. The germline V gene encodes CDR1 SGHRS and CDR2 YFSETQ. The CDR3 length is 14 residues. V was clipped by 0 bases and J by 6 bases; unmatched bases: 1.

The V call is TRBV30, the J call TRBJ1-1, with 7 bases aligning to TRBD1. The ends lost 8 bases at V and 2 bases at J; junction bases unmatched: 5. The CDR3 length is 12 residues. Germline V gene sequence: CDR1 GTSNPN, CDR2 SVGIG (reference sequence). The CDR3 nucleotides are TGTGCCGGAAACAGGGGAAACACTGAAGCTTTCTTT. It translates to CAGNRGNTEAFF.

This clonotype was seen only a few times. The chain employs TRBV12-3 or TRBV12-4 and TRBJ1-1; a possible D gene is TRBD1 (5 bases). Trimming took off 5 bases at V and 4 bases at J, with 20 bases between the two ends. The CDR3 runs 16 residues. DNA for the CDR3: TGTGCCAGCAGTCTAAACGGGACTCCGGGAGGCACTGAAGCTTTCTTT. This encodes CASSLNGTPGGTEAFF.